The entry below gives a single TCR beta chain sequence along with its context. What it binds is unknown. The sample carries other DNA sequences with the same CDR3. In the authors' methods: Filtering was not the same, since immunoSEQ gave junction-only sequences without quality scores. Sequencing was performed with immunoSEQ multiplex PCR; in TCRdb, only in-frame clones are kept and a portion is missing. Clone size and the V and J calls come from that table; the DNA yielded D and trimming. The table records under 650,000 clones, 90% to 97% of them present only once. Trimming removed 7 bases from V and 3 bases from J, with 19 bases in between. The V gene's germline CDR1 is MRHNA and CDR2 SNTAGT. CDR3 size: 15 residues. This entry belongs to a study of shared clonotypes between healthy human individuals. General study findings and limits: The generation probabilities recorded for non-shared clonotypes fell below those of clonotypes shared by all four donors.

The chain uses TRBV6-4 and TRBJ2-7; tentative D call: TRBD2 (6 bases). The specimen was naive CD4+ T cells sorted from blood. Subset of the sample: CD45RA+ positively selected. This receptor was taken from a woman under 40 in good health. In nucleotides, the CDR3 is TGTGCCAGCACGGACCCCCCGGGAGAGGTCTACGAGCAGTACTTC. Its translation is CASTDPPGEVYEQYF.